What follows is one TCR beta chain and its context. Its antigen is still unknown. The CDR3 has 15 amino acids. Germline values: CDR1 MDHEN, CDR2 SYDVKM. V dropped 2 bases and J dropped 2 bases, with 13 bases sitting between them. This entry belongs to a study of early stage breast cancer tumors. About the research overall: Among roughly twelve ER+/PR+/HER2- tumors, eight were ductal, four lobular. The study's findings and limits: Commonly generated sequences made up most enriched TCRB sequences shared between patients.

TCRdb's copy holds only in-frame clones and misses some; the assay was immunoSEQ multiplex PCR. The sample yields around 78,000 clones, more than 65% seen once. The J gene is TRBJ2-7, the V gene TRBV28, with TRBD2 as a possible D gene (5 bases). The sequenced sample was blood. This TCR derives from a person aged 55 to 69 with breast cancer. The CDR3 nucleotides read TGTGCCAGCAGTTTAGCATCTACGGGGACCTACGAGCAGTACTTC. This codes for CASSLASTGTYEQYF.